This T cell receptor beta chain was sequenced for a study of cytomegalovirus exposure and HLA in healthy donors. The V gene end was trimmed by 10 bases and the J gene end by 2 bases; junction bases not matched to a gene: 8. Germline CDR1 reads SNHLY; CDR2 reads FYNNEI. The CDR3 spans 14 residues. With 60 Vbeta and 13 Jbeta primers, the PCR was carried out. Generated by immunoSEQ multiplex PCR, the TCRdb table keeps only in-frame clones and is missing some. The sample lists about 160,000 clones, about three fifths seen once, with 6% to 8.5% in the top ten. This clone was counted only a few times. The antigen remains unidentified. General study findings and limits: Later on, an analysis tied approximately 17,000 TCR beta sequences to HLA alleles at 0.05 false discovery rate. It is likely that the observed cluster of highly shared sequence variants was a sequencing artifact. In an earlier analysis, productive rearrangement rates for most beta V segments clustered near 87% or 30%. The authors later linked a missense DCLRE1C variant to TCR beta V- and J-gene trimming.

The source of this sequence is a woman aged 60-75 years in good health and CMV-seropositive. Input material: PBMCs. The chain is built from TRBV2 and TRBJ2-3, with 8 bases aligning to TRBD1. CDR3 residues: CATSGQGPTDTQYF. The CDR3 DNA reads as TGTGCCACCTCCGGACAGGGCCCCACAGATACGCAGTATTTT.